This paragraph reports one TCR beta chain. In the authors' workflow: Estimation of nucleated cell counts relied on the amplification of reference gene primers. Assay used: immunoSEQ multiplex PCR; TCRdb lists only in-frame clones, some missing. V, J and clone size derive from that table, while D and trimming were established from the DNA sequence. The sample has tens of thousands of clones, 82% seen once. This entry comes from a study of blood T cell repertoires in COVID-19. The clonotype was recovered from a woman in her sixties or seventies with acute or convalescent COVID-19. Sample: peripheral blood.

The CDR3: CATNRGQGAREQYF. In nucleotides, the CDR3 is TGTGCCACTAACCGCGGACAGGGGGCGCGGGAGCAGTACTTC. This rearrangement joins TRBV18 to TRBJ2-7; TRBD1 agrees at 11 bases. Per germline, CDR1 KGHSH and CDR2 LQKENI. J was trimmed by 7 bases and V by 10 bases; bases with no gene match: 12. The CDR3 is 14 residues long.